These 9 T cell receptor beta chains came from one sample sequenced in a study. Via MiXCR, TCRdb re-called the 5' RACE reads, giving one row per CDR3 protein. Of about 40,000 distinct CDR3 sequences detected, about 20% appear once; the ten largest clones hold less than 5%. Cells sorted as Tregs were CD4+, CD25+ and CD127-/low. The material sequenced was Tregs sorted from blood. Every receptor here comes from a female donor with breast cancer.

In regard to this clonotype: Sequence at one end of the junction differs from germline and may be a read error. The rearrangement links TRBV7-3 to TRBJ2-1; TRBD2 matches 7 bases. Germline V gene lookup returns CDR1 SGHTA and CDR2 FQGTGA. There are 14 residues in the CDR3. The CDR3 sequence: CASSKTSDYNGQSF. DNA for the CDR3: TGTGCCAGCAGCAAAACTAGCGACTACAACGGGCAGTCCTTC.

J is TRBJ2-7 and V is TRBV7-9; 10 positions match TRBD1. The junction had 10 bases not matched to a gene; V was cut back by 5 bases and J by 9 bases. The CDR3 is made up of 14 amino acids. The germline V gene has CDR1 SEHNR and CDR2 FQNEAQ (reference sequence). CDR3 DNA: TGTGCCAGCAGCCCAACCAAGACAGGGGGCGTGCAGTACTTC. This codes for CASSPTKTGGVQYF. The complete variable domain, with remaining parts taken from reference TRBV7-9 and TRBJ2-7, reads DTGVSQNPRHKITKRGQNVTFRCDPISEHNRLYWYRQTLGQGPEFLTYFQNEAQLEKSRLLSDRFSAERPKGSFSTLEIQRTEQGDSAMYLCASSPTKTGGVQYFGPGTRLTVT.

This clonotype was counted many times. The CDR3 nucleotides are TGTGCCAGCAGCCCCGGGGGCTACGAGCAGTACTTC. This gives the protein CASSPGGYEQYF. The rearrangement links TRBV7-8 to TRBJ2-7; tentative D call: TRBD2 (6 bases). V lost 5 bases, J lost 3 bases, and 8 bases lay in between. The V gene's germline CDR1 is SGHVS and CDR2 FQNEAQ. This CDR3 contains 12 residues.

The table lists this clonotype with many counts. The chain is built from TRBV7-8 and TRBJ1-3; TRBD1 agrees at 7 bases. V lost 1 base, J lost 8 bases, and 2 bases stayed unmatched. The CDR3 spans 13 residues. The germline V gene encodes CDR1 SGHVS and CDR2 FQNEAQ. The CDR3 nucleotides read TGTGCCAGCAGCTTAGACAGGGGAGACACCATATATTTT. This sequence encodes CASSLDRGDTIYF.

This clonotype was observed once. The V gene is TRBV28, the J gene TRBJ2-2, with 7 bases identical to TRBD1. The germline gives CDR1 MDHEN, CDR2 SYDVKM. Germline trimming cut 8 bases from V and 1 base from J; bases unmatched to any gene: 7. CDR3 length: 15 amino acids. This chain's CDR3 is CASSSGTVNTGELFF. CDR3 in DNA: TGTGCCAGCTCCTCCGGGACAGTGAACACCGGGGAGCTGTTTTTT. Based on the CDR3 plus reference TRBV28 and TRBJ2-2, the full variable domain is DVKVTQSSRYLVKRTGEKVFLECVQDMDHENMFWYRQDPGLGLRLIYFSYDVKMKEKGDIPEGYSVSREKKERFSLILESASTNQTSMYLCASSSGTVNTGELFFGEGSRLTVL.

This clonotype was seen many times. The chain couples TRBV7-9 to TRBJ2-3; D gene uncertain. V lost 3 bases, J lost 3 bases, and 7 bases lay in between. Per germline, CDR1 SEHNR and CDR2 FQNEAQ (reference sequence). This CDR3 is 13 amino acids long. CDR3 protein: CASSLVRTDTQYF. The DNA of the CDR3 is TGTGCCAGCAGCTTGGTGCGGACAGATACGCAGTATTTT.

The gene calls are TRBV5-6 and TRBJ2-5; D remains ambiguous. Trimming stripped 1 base from V and 7 bases from J, with 8 bases between. Germline lookup yields CDR1 SGHDT and CDR2 YYEEEE. This CDR3 has 12 residues. In nucleotides, the CDR3 is TGTGCCAGCAGCTTGTCTGCCTCGACCCAGTACTTC. Translation: CASSLSASTQYF.

This clonotype is medium-sized within its sample. The rearrangement joins TRBV20-1 to TRBJ1-1; possibly TRBD1 for D (5 bases). With 0 bases removed from V and 4 bases from J, the gap between germline ends came to 9 bases. CDR1 and CDR2 (germline): DFQATT, SNEGSKA (reference sequence). The CDR3 sequence is 13 residues long. The DNA of the CDR3 is TGCAGTGCTAGAGACAGGGAGGGCACTGAAGCTTTCTTT. Its translation: CSARDREGTEAFF.

This chain joins TRBV13 and TRBJ2-1; 13 bases line up with TRBD2. V gave up 6 bases and J gave up 6 bases; unmatched junction bases: 5. Germline V gene data show CDR1 as PRHDT and CDR2 as FYEKMQ (reference sequence). The length of the CDR3 is 15 residues. The CDR3 bases are TGTGCCAGCAGACTAGCGGGAGGGCCTGGCAATGAGCAGTTCTTC. It is translated as CASRLAGGPGNEQFF. The full variable domain, its missing parts supplied by reference TRBV13 and TRBJ2-1, is AAGVIQSPRHLIKEKRETATLKCYPIPRHDTVYWYQQGPGQDPQFLISFYEKMQSDKGSIPDRFSAQQFSDYHSELNMSSLELGDSALYFCASRLAGGPGNEQFFGPGTRLTVL.